Sequencing of this T cell receptor beta chain was carried out in a study of blood T cell repertoires in COVID-19. Sequenced by immunoSEQ multiplex PCR; TCRdb stores in-frame clones only, minus some. The repertoire has about 120,000 clones, 79% of them found once; the top ten carry 4%. This clone occurred once. This CDR3 contains 12 residues. Germline CDR1 reads LNHDA; CDR2 reads SQIVND (reference sequence). J was trimmed by 11 bases and V by 7 bases; bases with no gene match: 9. Sequences were obtained from peripheral blood. This TCR was sampled from a woman over 75 with acute or convalescent COVID-19. The chain combines TRBV19 with TRBJ1-1; 8 bases are a match to TRBD1. The DNA for the CDR3 is TGTGCCAGTATGGGGACAGGCGGCGTGGCTTTCTTT. Protein product: CASMGTGGVAFF.